This T cell receptor beta chain was captured in a study of blood T cell repertoires in COVID-19. Sequenced by immunoSEQ multiplex PCR; TCRdb stores in-frame clones only, minus some. The data hold roughly 110,000 clones, with roughly nine tenths observed a single time. Germline lookup yields CDR1 SNHLY and CDR2 FYNNEI. The V gene end was trimmed by 6 bases and the J gene end by 2 bases; junction bases not matched to a gene: 5. This CDR3 has 15 amino acids. This TCR was sampled from a man in his forties with active or convalescent COVID-19. This sequence joins TRBV2 and TRBJ1-5, with TRBD1 identical over 9 bases. The sample consisted of peripheral blood. The CDR3 loop reads CASRDRTGGNQPQHF. CDR3 bases: TGTGCCAGCAGGGACAGGACAGGGGGCAATCAGCCCCAGCATTTT.